Following are 32 T cell receptor beta chains from one sample sequenced in a study of cytomegalovirus exposure and HLA in healthy donors (dated by TCRdb to between 2016 and 2019). Library method: the immunoSEQ multiplex PCR assay. TCRdb retrieved this table from immuneACCESS and kept in-frame rearrangements only. Not all clones are present; in checked studies, unresolved V genes account for under half, and no reason is known for the remainder. This sample comprises 150,000 to 200,000 clones, 84% of them detected only once. The ten largest clones represent about an eighth of the sample. Sample: PBMCs. Every receptor here comes from a woman aged 30 to 39 in good health and CMV-seropositive.

The CDR3 sequence is CASSPNFYEQYF. The CDR3 DNA follows: TGTGCCAGCAGCCCCAACTTCTACGAGCAGTACTTC. The J gene is TRBJ2-7, the V gene TRBV9; no clear D gene. V gave up 4 bases and J gave up 3 bases, with 8 bases separating them. This CDR3 contains 12 residues. Germline values: CDR1 SGDLS, CDR2 YYNGEE.

J is TRBJ1-1 and V is TRBV20-1, with D hard to call. In germline, CDR1 is DFQATT, CDR2 SNEGSKA (reference sequence). The CDR3 has 11 amino acids. V was trimmed by 3 bases and J by 4 bases, leaving 6 bases between them. CDR3 region: CSASAGTEAFF. The DNA for the CDR3 is TGCAGTGCTAGTGCCGGCACTGAAGCTTTCTTT.

The chain is built from TRBV6-1 and TRBJ1-5; D unclear. The CDR3 spans 13 residues. Looked up from germline, CDR1 is MNHNS and CDR2 is SASEGT. V was clipped by 6 bases and J by 5 bases, with 11 bases between them. The CDR3 loop reads CASSGALDQPQHF. CDR3 bases: TGTGCCAGCAGCGGAGCGCTGGATCAGCCCCAGCATTTT.

CDR3 amino acids: CASSRGGSSYNEQFF. CDR3 sequence (DNA): TGTGCCAGCAGTCGTGGCGGGAGTTCCTACAATGAGCAGTTCTTC. J is TRBJ2-1 and V is TRBV6-5, with 7 bases matching TRBD2. Germline loops: CDR1 MNHEY, CDR2 SVGAGI. Losses at the gene ends were 5 bases for V and 1 base for J; bases not matched to a gene: 5. The CDR3 is 15 amino acids.

The chain couples TRBV6-1 to TRBJ2-1; D uncertain. This CDR3 contains 16 residues. CDR1 is MNHNS, CDR2 SASEGT, per germline. V shed 4 bases and J shed 4 bases, with 17 bases lying between them. Written as DNA, the CDR3 is TGTGCCAGCAGTGCGAGGCACGGTTTTCCTTACAATGAGCAGTTCTTC. Translated, it gives CASSARHGFPYNEQFF.

The chain is built from TRBV5-5 and TRBJ2-7, with a weak D call TRBD2 (5 bases). With 0 bases removed from V and 3 bases from J, the gap between germline ends came to 10 bases. This CDR3 contains 14 residues. The germline V gene encodes CDR1 SGHKS and CDR2 YYEKEE (reference sequence). CDR3 protein: CASSLDITSYEQYF. CDR3 sequence (DNA): TGTGCCAGCAGCTTGGACATAACTAGCTACGAGCAGTACTTC.

This clone was seen a single time. The chain couples TRBV14 to TRBJ2-7, with D possibly matching TRBD1 (5 bases). The CDR3 runs 18 residues. Trimming shortened V by 2 bases and J by 2 bases, and 22 bases separated the two germline ends. From germline, CDR1 is SGHDN and CDR2 FVKESK. Written as DNA, the CDR3 is TGTGCCAGCAGCCAAATGCCCGCATGGGGCGGAGTACCCTACGAGCAGTACTTC. Residues: CASSQMPAWGGVPYEQYF. Combining the CDR3 with reference TRBV14 and TRBJ2-7 gives the whole variable domain EAGVTQFPSHSVIEKGQTVTLRCDPISGHDNLYWYRRVMGKEIKFLLHFVKESKQDESGMPNNRFLAERTGGTYSTLKVQPAELEDSGVYFCASSQMPAWGGVPYEQYFGPGTRLTVT.

This clone was detected only once. The V call is TRBV12-2, the J call TRBJ2-7; TRBD2, as called in the table, went unchecked against the DNA. TRBV12-2 is a pseudogene. This CDR3 has 14 residues. CDR3 bases: TGTGCAAGTCCAGGAAGGGGAGGCCCCTACGAGCAGTACTTC. It encodes CASPGRGGPYEQYF.

The chain links TRBV28 to TRBJ2-1; 8 positions agree with TRBD2. The CDR3 covers 16 residues. The ends lost 5 bases at V and 0 bases at J; junction bases unmatched: 6. Germline values: CDR1 MDHEN, CDR2 SYDVKM. CDR3 sequence: CASSLIAGSSYNEQFF. The DNA of the CDR3 is TGTGCCAGCAGTCTCATAGCGGGGAGCTCCTACAATGAGCAGTTCTTC.

CDR3 sequence (DNA): TGTGCCAGCAGTGAAGGACAGGCCAATCAGCCCCAGCATTTT. This translates into CASSEGQANQPQHF. The chain recombines TRBV2 with TRBJ1-5, with a possible D match to TRBD1 (6 bases). Germline-derived CDR1 and CDR2 are SNHLY and FYNNEI. The CDR3 sequence is 14 residues long. Trimming removed 1 base from V and 3 bases from J, with 7 bases in between.

This CDR3 reads CASSSGRWGEQFF. Here the CDR3 DNA reads TGTGCCAGCAGCAGCGGGAGATGGGGGGAGCAGTTCTTC. This chain connects TRBV6-1 to TRBJ2-1, with 8 bases identical to TRBD2. Germline values: CDR1 MNHNS, CDR2 SASEGT. The V segment lost 6 bases and the J segment 10 bases; nucleotides outside the gene matches: 8. This CDR3 is built from 13 residues.

This clone turned up a few times. This chain links TRBV5-4 with TRBJ1-1, with D possibly being TRBD1 (6 bases). The germline CDR1 and CDR2 sequences are SGHNT and YYREEE (reference sequence). CDR3 length equals 13 residues. Trimming left V 3 bases short and J 4 bases short, with 10 bases between. CDR3 sequence: CASSSGAGTEAFF. The CDR3 DNA sequence: TGTGCCAGCAGCTCAGGGGCGGGCACTGAAGCTTTCTTT.

This clone was detected a few times. This chain joins TRBV6-5 and TRBJ1-5; TRBD1 matches 9 bases. There are 15 residues in the CDR3. V lost 2 bases, J lost 7 bases, and 6 bases stayed unmatched. Germline CDR1 reads MNHEY; CDR2 reads SVGAGI. The CDR3 DNA sequence: TGTGCCAGCAGTTACCGACAGGGGGACGACCAGCCCCAGCATTTT. This encodes CASSYRQGDDQPQHF.

J is TRBJ1-2 and V is TRBV7-9; D is perhaps TRBD1 (6 bases). Germline V gene sequence: CDR1 SEHNR, CDR2 FQNEAQ (reference sequence). The V and J ends lost 0 bases and 1 base respectively, with 6 bases between them. CDR3 size: 14 residues. The CDR3 bases are TGTGCCAGCAGCTTAGCAGGGGGTAACTATGGCTACACCTTC. Its translation is CASSLAGGNYGYTF.

A few counts support this clone. V gene TRBV9 combines with J gene TRBJ1-1; maybe TRBD1 (6 bases). The CDR3 contains 14 residues. V lost 4 bases, J lost 4 bases, and 14 bases lay in between. Per the germline V gene, CDR1 is SGDLS and CDR2 is YYNGEE. This CDR3 reads CASSSETRGTEAFF. CDR3 DNA: TGTGCCAGCAGCTCAGAGACCAGGGGCACTGAAGCTTTCTTT.

This chain connects TRBV5-1 to TRBJ1-1; D gene uncertain. The CDR3 length is 13 residues. Trimming shortened V by 5 bases and J by 4 bases, and 12 bases separated the two germline ends. Germline V lookup: CDR1 SGHRS, CDR2 YFSETQ. CDR3 region: CASRWEWSTEAFF. DNA for the CDR3: TGCGCCAGCAGATGGGAGTGGAGCACTGAAGCTTTCTTT.

The chain links TRBV15 to TRBJ2-5, with D tentatively TRBD2 (6 bases). The length of the CDR3 is 13 residues. CDR1 LNHNV and CDR2 YYDKDF come from the germline V gene (reference sequence). Trimming took 8 bases from V and 3 from J, leaving 13 bases between them. DNA of the CDR3: TGTGCCACCGGGGCCCGGGGGAAAGAGACCCAGTACTTC. It is translated as CATGARGKETQYF.

The chain combines TRBV7-9 with TRBJ1-1; D unclear. Germline CDR1 and CDR2: SEHNR and FQNEAQ (reference sequence). The V end was cut by 5 bases, the J end by 6 bases, with 10 bases between. The CDR3 spans 12 residues. In nucleotides, the CDR3 is TGTGCCAGCAGCCGAGGCCTCGCTGAAGCTTTCTTT. It encodes CASSRGLAEAFF.

There are a few counts of this clone. V gene TRBV5-1 combines with J gene TRBJ2-7; no reliable D call. There are 15 residues in the CDR3. V was pared by 3 bases and J by 3 bases, with 16 bases between. Germline-derived CDR1 and CDR2 are SGHRS and YFSETQ. CDR3 region: CASSYAEAAFYEQYF. The CDR3 region has the DNA TGCGCCAGCAGCTACGCTGAGGCAGCTTTCTACGAGCAGTACTTC.

V and J are TRBV5-1 and TRBJ2-7, with a weak D call TRBD1 (6 bases). The CDR3 covers 12 residues. Per germline, CDR1 SGHRS and CDR2 YFSETQ. V lost 0 bases and J lost 10, with 11 bases in between. CDR3 sequence: CASSLEDSLQYF. The CDR3 nucleotides read TGCGCCAGCAGCTTGGAGGACAGTTTACAGTACTTC.

This chain uses TRBV29-1 with TRBJ1-1; D remains unclear. Trimming stripped 4 bases from V and 8 bases from J, with 2 bases between. Germline CDR1 and CDR2: SQVTM and ANQGSEA. The CDR3 is made up of 8 amino acids. The DNA for the CDR3 is TGCAGCGTTGCAGAAGCTTTCTTT. The encoded protein is CSVAEAFF.

The rearrangement links TRBV9 to TRBJ2-5; 11 positions agree with TRBD2. This CDR3 spans 16 amino acids. The V segment lost 3 bases and the J segment 5 bases; nucleotides outside the gene matches: 9. Germline V lookup: CDR1 SGDLS, CDR2 YYNGEE. In nucleotides, the CDR3 is TGTGCCAGCAGCGCTGGCCGACTAGCGGGAAGGGAGACCCAGTACTTC. It yields the protein CASSAGRLAGRETQYF.

The chain joins TRBV5-3 to TRBJ2-1; a possible D gene is TRBD2 (6 bases). TRBV5-3 is classed as an ORF, of uncertain function. Between the trimmed V and J ends, which lost 2 bases and 4 bases, there was a span of 13 bases. The CDR3 length is 15 residues. As DNA, the CDR3 is TGTGCCAGAAGCTTCCGCGGGGAACGATACAATGAGCAGTTCTTC. Protein: CARSFRGERYNEQFF.

V gene TRBV9 combines with J gene TRBJ1-5; weak D call: TRBD1 (5 bases). This CDR3 comprises 15 residues. From germline, CDR1 is SGDLS and CDR2 YYNGEE. V was shortened by 4 bases and J by 6 bases, with 17 bases between the two germline ends. This CDR3 reads CASSKQGDRVQPQHF. Written as DNA, the CDR3 is TGTGCCAGCAGCAAGCAGGGTGATAGGGTTCAGCCCCAGCATTTT. Full variable domain (outside the CDR3, taken from reference TRBV9 and TRBJ1-5): DSGVTQTPKHLITATGQRVTLRCSPRSGDLSVYWYQQSLDQGLQFLIQYYNGEERAKGNILERFSAQQFPDLHSELNLSSLELGDSALYFCASSKQGDRVQPQHFGDGTRLSIL.

The DNA for the CDR3 is TGTGCCAGCGGAAGGGAGGGCCAGTCGTCAGAGACCCAGTACTTC. This translates into CASGREGQSSETQYF. The chain recombines TRBV5-4 with TRBJ2-5, with TRBD2 matching over 7 bases. The CDR3 has 15 residues. The J segment lost 4 bases and the V segment lost 7 bases, leaving 13 bases of the junction unmatched. Germline V gene lookup returns CDR1 SGHNT and CDR2 YYREEE (reference sequence). The full variable domain, its missing parts supplied by reference TRBV5-4 and TRBJ2-5, is ETGVTQSPTHLIKTRGQQVTLRCSSQSGHNTVSWYQQALGQGPQFIFQYYREEENGRGNFPPRFSGLQFPNYSSELNVNALELDDSALYLCASGREGQSSETQYFGPGTRLLVL.

The chain joins TRBV10-2 to TRBJ2-1, with D tentatively TRBD2 (5 bases). V lost 5 bases and J lost 5, with 16 bases in between. The CDR3 contains 15 residues. Germline V gene data show CDR1 as WSHSY and CDR2 as SAAADI. CDR3 bases: TGCGCCAGCAGTCTAGCCCCGGGCCTAAACAATGAGCAGTTCTTC. Residues: CASSLAPGLNNEQFF.

The V and J genes are TRBV7-9 and TRBJ1-2, with D tentatively TRBD1 (5 bases). This CDR3 has 14 amino acids. Trimming stripped 5 bases from V and 4 bases from J, with 14 bases between. Germline V CDR1 and CDR2: SEHNR, FQNEAQ (reference sequence). The CDR3, as DNA: TGTGCCAGCAGCCCGACCAGGGATCTCTATGGCTACACCTTC. Translation gives CASSPTRDLYGYTF.

The chain links TRBV19 to TRBJ1-1; D might be TRBD1 (5 bases). V was trimmed by 6 bases and J by 4 bases, leaving 15 bases between them. The CDR3 runs to 14 residues. CDR1 and CDR2 from the germline V gene are LNHDA and SQIVND (reference sequence). The CDR3 DNA follows: TGTGCCAGTAGATGGAGGGGACCTCTCACTGAAGCTTTCTTT. Amino acid sequence: CASRWRGPLTEAFF. The full variable domain, completed using reference TRBV19 and TRBJ1-1, is DGGITQSPKYLFRKEGQNVTLSCEQNLNHDAMYWYRQDPGQGLRLIYYSQIVNDFQKGDIAEGYSVSREKKESFPLTVTSAQKNPTAFYLCASRWRGPLTEAFFGQGTRLTVV.

The table lists this clone with a few counts. The rearrangement joins TRBV11-2 to TRBJ1-2, with D possibly being TRBD1 (5 bases). V lost 5 bases, J lost 0 bases, and 13 bases lay in between. Germline V gives CDR1 SGHAT, CDR2 FQNNGV. CDR3 size: 15 residues. The CDR3 is CASSPRQLANYGYTF. CDR3 DNA: TGTGCCAGCAGCCCCCGACAGTTAGCTAACTATGGCTACACCTTC. The whole variable domain, remainder taken from reference TRBV11-2 and TRBJ1-2, is EAGVAQSPRYKIIEKRQSVAFWCNPISGHATLYWYQQILGQGPKLLIQFQNNGVVDDSQLPKDRFSAERLKGVDSTLKIQPAKLEDSAVYLCASSPRQLANYGYTFGSGTRLTVV.

This clone was seen once. The V call is TRBV30, the J call TRBJ2-1; TRBD2 matches at 12 bases. The germline V gene has CDR1 GTSNPN and CDR2 SVGIG (reference sequence). The CDR3 totals 15 residues. J was trimmed by 9 bases and V by 2 bases; bases with no gene match: 8. The CDR3 loop reads CAWSPRLAGVVEQFF. CDR3 nucleotide sequence: TGTGCCTGGAGTCCGAGACTAGCGGGAGTCGTTGAGCAGTTCTTC.

The CDR3 protein is CATSRDLAYSEGTEAFF. DNA of the CDR3: TGTGCCACCAGCAGAGATTTGGCCTACAGTGAGGGCACTGAAGCTTTCTTT. The gene calls are TRBV15 and TRBJ1-1, with D unresolved. This CDR3 has 17 residues. Trimming pared 0 bases from V and 4 bases from J, leaving 18 bases between. Germline loops: CDR1 LNHNV, CDR2 YYDKDF (reference sequence).

The chain recombines TRBV28 with TRBJ2-3, with D possibly being TRBD2 (5 bases). The CDR3 spans 18 residues. Germline-derived CDR1 and CDR2 are MDHEN and SYDVKM. Deletions cut 3 bases from V and 2 bases from J, with 21 bases between. The CDR3 coding sequence is TGTGCCAGCAGTTTCGATGAAAAACTAGACGCGTACACAGATACGCAGTATTTT. It is translated as CASSFDEKLDAYTDTQYF. Using reference TRBV28 and TRBJ2-3 for the parts outside the CDR3, the full variable domain is DVKVTQSSRYLVKRTGEKVFLECVQDMDHENMFWYRQDPGLGLRLIYFSYDVKMKEKGDIPEGYSVSREKKERFSLILESASTNQTSMYLCASSFDEKLDAYTDTQYFGPGTRLTVL.